A single sample gave rise to the 20 T cell receptor beta chains below, sequenced in a study of regulatory T cells in long-lasting Graves disease. Sequencing libraries for TCR beta were prepared with iRepertoire HTBI primers and Arm-PCR of CDR3 regions. Each CDR3 protein is one row after TCRdb ran MiXCR on the multiplex PCR reads. The repertoire holds 400,000 to 500,000 distinct CDR3 sequences, with 12% to 15% as singletons. Time point described: newly diagnosed GD, antithyroid drugs for less than 3 months. Following extraction of RNA from PBMCs, that RNA was used to make the TCR library. These data were also filed under a second study, of T cells in Graves' hyperthyroidism and ophthalmopathy.

The sequencing used peripheral blood mononuclear cells (PBMCs), collected at new diagnosis, from a patient treated with antithyroid drugs. Every receptor here comes from a woman between 50 and 59 years old with Graves disease.

This clonotype showed up many times. V usage is TRBV27 and J usage is TRBJ2-2; maybe TRBD2 (6 bases). Trimming took 4 bases from V and 1 from J, leaving 16 bases between them. This CDR3 contains 17 residues. Germline lookup yields CDR1 MNHEY and CDR2 SMNVEV (reference sequence). The CDR3 here is CASSSGRGRGNTGELFF. The CDR3 DNA reads TGTGCCAGCAGTTCGGGGCGGGGCAGAGGGAACACCGGGGAGCTGTTTTTT.

This clonotype has a handful of counts. The chain uses TRBV24-1 and TRBJ2-3; D not certain. The CDR3 runs to 14 residues. From germline, CDR1 is KGHDR and CDR2 SFDVKD. With 1 base removed from V and 5 bases from J, the gap between germline ends came to 9 bases. CDR3 sequence (DNA): TGTGCCACCAGTGATTTTTCGGTAGGAGATACGCAGTATTTT. This gives the protein CATSDFSVGDTQYF.

The CDR3 protein is CATSDSQGPHTGELFF. The DNA for the CDR3 is TGTGCCACCAGTGATTCTCAGGGGCCCCACACCGGGGAGCTGTTTTTT. This chain connects TRBV24-1 to TRBJ2-2; D is perhaps TRBD1 (6 bases). The CDR3 extends over 16 amino acids. Germline CDR1 KGHDR, CDR2 SFDVKD. V dropped 2 bases and J dropped 3 bases, with 12 bases sitting between them.

The table lists this clonotype with many counts. In DNA form, the CDR3 reads TGTGCCAGCTCACCACTAGCGGGAGGGCCTAGCTACAATGAGCAGTTCTTC. Translation: CASSPLAGGPSYNEQFF. V is TRBV18 and J is TRBJ2-1, with 11 bases fitting TRBD2. The V segment lost 1 base and the J segment 3 bases; nucleotides outside the gene matches: 5. Germline V lookup: CDR1 KGHSH, CDR2 LQKENI. The CDR3 length is 17 residues.

This clonotype was seen at least ten times. This chain uses TRBV25-1 with TRBJ1-3, with 7 nucleotides matching TRBD1. V was pared by 5 bases and J by 7 bases, with 11 bases of the junction left unmatched. The CDR3 extends over 15 amino acids. Germline-derived CDR1 and CDR2 are MGHDK and SYGVNS. The CDR3 DNA is TGTGCCAGCAGTATGGGAGGACAGGTTGCGAACACCATATATTTT. It specifies CASSMGGQVANTIYF. Using reference TRBV25-1 and TRBJ1-3 for the parts outside the CDR3, the full variable domain is EADIYQTPRYLVIGTGKKITLECSQTMGHDKMYWYQQDPGMELHLIHYSYGVNSTEKGDLSSESTVSRIRTEHFPLTLESARPSHTSQYLCASSMGGQVANTIYFGEGSWLTVV.

This clonotype was seen at least ten times. The chain couples TRBV28 to TRBJ2-1; no reliable D call. The V gene lost 6 bases and the J gene lost 0 bases, with 9 bases spanning the gap. In germline, CDR1 is MDHEN, CDR2 SYDVKM. The CDR3 is 14 residues long. The CDR3 DNA follows: TGTGCCAGCAGCGTCCCGAGCTCCTACAATGAGCAGTTCTTC. It codes for CASSVPSSYNEQFF. The full variable domain, rest sourced from reference TRBV28 and TRBJ2-1, is DVKVTQSSRYLVKRTGEKVFLECVQDMDHENMFWYRQDPGLGLRLIYFSYDVKMKEKGDIPEGYSVSREKKERFSLILESASTNQTSMYLCASSVPSSYNEQFFGPGTRLTVL.

The chain links TRBV9 to TRBJ2-2; D is undetermined. The V and J ends lost 1 base and 1 base respectively, with 8 bases between them. In germline, CDR1 is SGDLS, CDR2 YYNGEE. The length of the CDR3 is 15 residues. In DNA, the CDR3 is TGTGCCAGCAGCGTAACGGGCTGGAACACCGGGGAGCTGTTTTTT. Translating it yields CASSVTGWNTGELFF. Full variable domain (rest looked up from reference TRBV9 and TRBJ2-2): DSGVTQTPKHLITATGQRVTLRCSPRSGDLSVYWYQQSLDQGLQFLIQYYNGEERAKGNILERFSAQQFPDLHSELNLSSLELGDSALYFCASSVTGWNTGELFFGEGSRLTVL.

This chain joins TRBV18 and TRBJ1-3; D is undetermined. Per germline, CDR1 KGHSH and CDR2 LQKENI. Trimming removed 0 bases at V and 5 bases at J, with 5 bases between. The length of the CDR3 is 13 residues. The CDR3 sequence is CASSPPGRNTIYF. CDR3 DNA sequence: TGTGCCAGCTCACCACCGGGTAGAAACACCATATATTTT. The full variable domain, completed using reference TRBV18 and TRBJ1-3, is NAGVMQNPRHLVRRRGQEARLRCSPMKGHSHVYWYRQLPEEGLKFMVYLQKENIIDESGMPKERFSAEFPKEGPSILRIQQVVRGDSAAYFCASSPPGRNTIYFGEGSWLTVV.

Worth noting for this clonotype: This may arise from a read error, as a much more abundant clone is one base away. The CDR3 does not close with the conserved phenylalanine or tryptophan, likely indicating a read error. V and J are TRBV28 and TRBJ2-5; 8 bases match TRBD1. This CDR3 comprises 16 residues. Germline-derived CDR1 and CDR2 are MDHEN and SYDVKM. V lost 4 bases and J lost 1; bases outside the gene matches: 8. CDR3 in amino acids: CASSSRWTGSQETQYL. CDR3 coding DNA: TGTGCCAGCAGTTCCCGGTGGACAGGGAGCCAAGAGACCCAGTACCTC.

Note on this clonotype: Sequence at one end of the junction differs from germline and may be a read error. The chain links TRBV18 to TRBJ2-2, with 7 positions matching TRBD1. This CDR3 comprises 15 residues. Germline loops: CDR1 KGHSH, CDR2 LQKENI. For the CDR3, the DNA is TGTGCCAGCTCACCTAGACAGGGACGAACCGGGGAGCCGTTTTTT. It codes for CASSPRQGRTGEPFF.

This clonotype was detected only a few times. The junction and the germline gene differ at one end; a read error may be behind it. This chain uses TRBV28 with TRBJ2-2, with D unresolved. Germline V gene lookup returns CDR1 MDHEN and CDR2 SYDVKM. This CDR3 spans 13 amino acids. The DNA for the CDR3 is TGTGCCGGCAGCACATTGGGCACCGGGGAGCTGTTTTTT. It specifies CAGSTLGTGELFF.

This clonotype was counted at least ten times. The gene calls are TRBV27 and TRBJ2-3; 12 bases are a match to TRBD2. The CDR3 spans 14 residues. Trimming cost V 7 bases and J 3 bases; bases outside gene matches: 2. CDR1 MNHEY and CDR2 SMNVEV come from the germline V gene (reference sequence). The CDR3 protein is CASKLAGGTDTQYF. The CDR3 DNA reads as TGTGCCAGCAAACTAGCGGGAGGTACAGATACGCAGTATTTT.

In its sample, this clonotype was seen a few times. V gene TRBV7-3 combines with J gene TRBJ1-4; no definite D call. This CDR3 spans 16 amino acids. Germline values: CDR1 SGHTA, CDR2 FQGTGA. V was trimmed by 3 bases and J by 0 bases, leaving 11 bases between them. The CDR3 coding sequence is TGTGCCAGCAGCTTGGACCGACTCCCAACTAATGAAAAACTGTTTTTT. It codes for CASSLDRLPTNEKLFF.

Ten or more counts support this clonotype. This sequence joins TRBV6-2 or TRBV6-3 and TRBJ2-1, with TRBD2 matching 10 bases. V shed 11 bases, J shed 0 bases, and the junction held 10 bases outside the gene matches. Germline assignment: CDR1 MNHEY and CDR2 SVGEGT. The CDR3 has 16 residues. For the CDR3, the DNA is TGTGCCTGCGACGGGGGACTAGCGATCTCCTACAATGAGCAGTTCTTC. The encoded protein is CACDGGLAISYNEQFF.

About this clonotype: This sequence may be a read error, since a much larger clone differs from it by one base. This chain joins TRBV7-9 and TRBJ2-3; weak D call: TRBD2 (6 bases). Germline CDR1 reads SEHNR; CDR2 reads FQNEAQ (reference sequence). The CDR3 is made up of 15 amino acids. For the CDR3, the DNA is TGTGCCAGCGGCTTACCGGGAGAGGTTACAGATACGCAGTATTTT. Encoded protein: CASGLPGEVTDTQYF.

Ten or more counts support this clonotype. The CDR3 loop is CASSLLAQETQYF. As DNA, the CDR3 is TGTGCCAGCAGCTTACTAGCACAAGAGACCCAGTACTTC. The chain recombines TRBV7-9 with TRBJ2-5; TRBD2 might be the D (5 bases). This CDR3 is 13 amino acids long. CDR1 SEHNR and CDR2 FQNEAQ come from the germline V gene (reference sequence). Between the trimmed V and J ends, which lost 2 bases and 2 bases, there was a span of 6 bases.

In this sample, this clonotype turned up a few times. The rearrangement joins TRBV6-1 to TRBJ2-2; a possible D gene is TRBD1 (6 bases). This CDR3 spans 17 amino acids. Germline lookup yields CDR1 MNHNS and CDR2 SASEGT. Trimming took off 5 bases at V and 0 bases at J, with 16 bases between the two ends. This CDR3 is CASSLATGGTNTGELFF. In nucleotides, the CDR3 is TGTGCCAGCAGTCTCGCGACAGGAGGCACGAACACCGGGGAGCTGTTTTTT.

There are a few counts of this clonotype. V is TRBV28 and J is TRBJ2-2; maybe TRBD1 (6 bases). V lost 7 bases and J lost 6, with 9 bases in between. Germline CDR1 is MDHEN and CDR2 is SYDVKM. This CDR3 has 12 residues. The CDR3 protein is CASNTGSGELFF. DNA for the CDR3: TGTGCCAGCAACACAGGGTCCGGGGAGCTGTTTTTT.

The CDR3 coding sequence is TGTGCCAGCAGTTCAGAAATTGGTCGCGGGAGGTCTATGCATGAGCAGTTCTTC. Translating it yields CASSSEIGRGRSMHEQFF. The gene calls are TRBV9 and TRBJ2-1; 8 nucleotides line up with TRBD2. The CDR3 extends over 18 amino acids. V trimming: 5 bases; J trimming: 8 bases; junction bases outside the gene matches: 21. CDR1 SGDLS and CDR2 YYNGEE come from the germline V gene.

This clonotype was picked up one time. The chain uses TRBV3-1 and TRBJ2-7; TRBD2 agrees at 14 bases. This CDR3 contains 19 residues. V shed 4 bases, J shed 2 bases, and the junction held 13 bases outside the gene matches. The germline CDR1 and CDR2 sequences are LGHDT and YNNKEL (reference sequence). The CDR3: CASSPRFGLAGGYPYEQYF. CDR3 DNA sequence: TGTGCCAGCAGCCCCCGGTTCGGACTAGCGGGAGGCTATCCCTACGAGCAGTACTTC.